A single T cell receptor beta chain is shown here with its context. V dropped 7 bases and J dropped 5 bases, with 9 bases sitting between them. CDR1 SGHTS and CDR2 YDEGEE come from the germline V gene. This CDR3 comprises 11 residues. This entry comes from a study of blood T cell repertoires in COVID-19. Study information: The origin of the acute and convalescent COVID-19 samples was the United States, Italy and Spain.

Participant reports of clinical history set cohort assignment. Before being deemed recovered, Cohort 3 donors had two negative PCRs, clearance, or symptom resolution. TCRdb's copy holds only in-frame clones and misses some; the assay was immunoSEQ multiplex PCR. This table has 250,000 to 350,000 clones, 92% appearing once. The TCR originated in a woman in her twenties or thirties who had recovered from COVID-19. The sample consisted of PBMCs or T cells enriched from blood (not recorded which). The rearrangement links TRBV5-8 to TRBJ2-5; tentative D call: TRBD2 (6 bases). CDR3 coding DNA: TGTGCCAGCCGGGGGTGGGAGACCCAGTACTTC. Its protein product is CASRGWETQYF.